The 14 T cell receptor beta chains given below trace back to one sample, sequenced in a study of PD-L1 blockade in urothelial cancer (dated 2017 in TCRdb). Library construction relied on the immunoSEQ multiplex PCR assay. As stored in TCRdb, this immuneACCESS dataset retains in-frame rearrangements with V and J assigned. A fraction of the clones does not appear; measured against another copy, unresolved V genes explain less than half of the discrepancy, and the remainder lacks a known reason. The sample records tens of thousands of clones, approximately 90% of which are singletons. Roughly 14% of the sample comes from the top ten. The sample's time point label is to be understood as: pretreatment peripheral blood. The starting material was PBMCs, obtained around atezolizumab (anti-PD-L1) treatment. All receptors come from a woman in her sixties with urothelial cancer.

The J gene is TRBJ1-6, the V gene TRBV7-2, with D unclear. CDR3 length: 15 amino acids. The V end lost 5 bases, the J end lost 7 bases, and 15 bases lay between the germline ends. Germline lookup yields CDR1 SGHTA and CDR2 FQGNSA. CDR3 in DNA: TGTGCCAGCAGCACCCGAGCTTTACAGAATTCACCCCTCCACTTT. Protein product: CASSTRALQNSPLHF.

The chain carries TRBV5-1 and TRBJ1-1, with D tentatively TRBD1 (6 bases). The V end lost 2 bases, the J end lost 8 bases, and 7 bases lay between the germline ends. CDR3 length equals 11 residues. From germline, CDR1 is SGHRS and CDR2 YFSETQ. The CDR3 region has the DNA TGCGCCAGCAGCTTTGACAGGGAAGCTTTCTTT. Residues: CASSFDREAFF.

This rearrangement joins TRBV5-3 to TRBJ2-7; a possible D gene is TRBD2 (6 bases). TRBV5-3 carries the ORF label, with uncertain function. Trimming took off 4 bases at V and 6 bases at J, with 32 bases between the two ends. This CDR3 contains 19 residues. This CDR3 reads CARSARQSRYSGLGGEQYF. Here the CDR3 DNA reads TGTGCCAGAAGCGCCAGACAGAGCCGCTATAGCGGACTCGGCGGCGAGCAGTACTTC.

The V call is TRBV21-1, the J call TRBJ2-6; the table's D gene call, TRBD2, was not cross checked with the DNA. TRBV21-1 is annotated as a pseudogene. The CDR3 is 17 residues long. The DNA of the CDR3 is TGTGCCAGCAGCATGGGACTCATTCAGGATGGGGCCAACGTCCTGACTTTC. Translating gives CASSMGLIQDGANVLTF.

The V gene is TRBV6-1, the J gene TRBJ1-1, with 9 bases fitting TRBD1. V was pared by 6 bases and J by 11 bases, with 10 bases of the junction left unmatched. Germline V gives CDR1 MNHNS, CDR2 SASEGT. CDR3 length equals 13 residues. The CDR3 region is CASRPTGGSEAFF. The DNA for the CDR3 is TGTGCCAGCAGACCGACAGGGGGTAGTGAGGCTTTCTTT.

The chain uses TRBV2 and TRBJ2-3, with 14 nucleotides matching TRBD2. With 6 bases clipped from V and 2 bases from J, the junction kept 4 bases outside the gene matches. The CDR3 is made up of 16 amino acids. Germline CDR1 and CDR2: SNHLY and FYNNEI. The CDR3 bases are TGTGCCAGCAGCGGGACTAGCGGGGGAACCACAGATACGCAGTATTTT. Amino acid sequence: CASSGTSGGTTDTQYF.

The V call is TRBV19, the J call TRBJ1-5; unclear D gene. Per the germline V gene, CDR1 is LNHDA and CDR2 is SQIVND (reference sequence). V lost 6 bases and J lost 4, with 16 bases in between. CDR3 length equals 15 residues. CDR3 sequence (DNA): TGTGCCAGTAGCCTTCCCTTTCGGGGAAATCAGCCCCAGCATTTT. Its protein product is CASSLPFRGNQPQHF.

The gene calls are TRBV7-9 and TRBJ2-7; TRBD2 matches 8 bases. This CDR3 region has 14 residues. Germline loops: CDR1 SEHNR, CDR2 FQNEAQ (reference sequence). J gave up 0 bases and V 6 bases, and 4 bases lay outside the gene matches. The CDR3 coding sequence is TGTGCCAGCAGACCCAGCGGGAGCTCCTACGAGCAGTACTTC. Its protein product is CASRPSGSSYEQYF.

The DNA of the CDR3 is TGTGCCAGCAGCGTAGTAGTGCCACTCCGGGTTAGGTCCCAAGAGACCCAGTACTTC. Translated, it gives CASSVVVPLRVRSQETQYF. The V and J genes are TRBV9 and TRBJ2-5; D remains ambiguous. Looked up from germline, CDR1 is SGDLS and CDR2 is YYNGEE. V was cut by 0 bases and J by 1 base, with 22 bases left in between. The CDR3 is 19 residues long.

This rearrangement joins TRBV7-8 to TRBJ2-7; 9 nucleotides match TRBD1. Germline CDR1 SGHVS, CDR2 FQNEAQ. This CDR3 spans 15 amino acids. The V and J ends lost 0 bases and 7 bases, in that order; junction bases with no gene match: 7. The CDR3, as DNA: TGTGCCAGCAGCTTAGCTAGGACAGGGGTGGGAGAGCAGTACTTC. Its translation is CASSLARTGVGEQYF.

Here the CDR3 reads CAISGDSDFGETQYF. CDR3 DNA: TGTGCCATCAGTGGGGACAGCGACTTCGGGGAGACCCAGTACTTC. The genes are TRBV10-3 and TRBJ2-5, with TRBD1 identical over 7 bases. The germline V gene has CDR1 ENHRY and CDR2 SYGVKD. The CDR3 has 15 residues. With 4 bases clipped from V and 5 bases from J, the junction kept 10 bases outside the gene matches.

The chain combines TRBV19 with TRBJ2-6; TRBD2 agrees at 13 bases. This CDR3 is built from 20 residues. Germline CDR1 and CDR2: LNHDA and SQIVND (reference sequence). The V segment lost 3 bases and the J segment 0 bases; nucleotides outside the gene matches: 8. CDR3 in amino acids: CASSIRLAGGSYSGANVLTF. CDR3 coding DNA: TGTGCCAGTAGTATCAGACTAGCGGGGGGCTCCTACTCTGGGGCCAACGTCCTGACTTTC.

This chain joins TRBV30 and TRBJ2-7; 7 bases line up with TRBD2. The CDR3 contains 17 residues. The germline V gene encodes CDR1 GTSNPN and CDR2 SVGIG (reference sequence). V was clipped by 0 bases and J by 0 bases; unmatched bases: 11. CDR3 DNA: TGTGCCTGGAGTGTACCACCGGGAGGCCAGAGCTCCTACGAGCAGTACTTC. This gives the protein CAWSVPPGGQSSYEQYF.

The chain joins TRBV6-5 to TRBJ2-5; 10 bases are a match to TRBD2. Unmatched junction bases numbered 6, after V lost 0 bases and J lost 5 bases. CDR3 size: 16 residues. Germline V gene sequence: CDR1 MNHEY, CDR2 SVGAGI. CDR3 coding DNA: TGTGCCAGCAGTTACTCACCTAGCGGGAGCCGCGAGACCCAGTACTTC. As protein: CASSYSPSGSRETQYF.